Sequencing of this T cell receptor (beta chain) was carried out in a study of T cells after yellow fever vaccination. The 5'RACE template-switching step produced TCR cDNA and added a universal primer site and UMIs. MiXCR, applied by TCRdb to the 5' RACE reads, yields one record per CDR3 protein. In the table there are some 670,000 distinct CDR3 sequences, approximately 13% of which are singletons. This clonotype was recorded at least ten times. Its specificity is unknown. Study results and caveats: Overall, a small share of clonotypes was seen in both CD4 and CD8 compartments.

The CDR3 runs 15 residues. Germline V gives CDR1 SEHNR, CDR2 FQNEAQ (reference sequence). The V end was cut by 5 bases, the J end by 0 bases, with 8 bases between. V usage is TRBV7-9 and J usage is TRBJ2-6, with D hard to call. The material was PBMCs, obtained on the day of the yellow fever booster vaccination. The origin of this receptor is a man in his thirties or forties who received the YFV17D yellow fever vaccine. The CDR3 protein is CASSRTASGANVLTF. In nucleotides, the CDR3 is TGTGCCAGCAGCCGGACCGCCTCTGGGGCCAACGTCCTGACTTTC.